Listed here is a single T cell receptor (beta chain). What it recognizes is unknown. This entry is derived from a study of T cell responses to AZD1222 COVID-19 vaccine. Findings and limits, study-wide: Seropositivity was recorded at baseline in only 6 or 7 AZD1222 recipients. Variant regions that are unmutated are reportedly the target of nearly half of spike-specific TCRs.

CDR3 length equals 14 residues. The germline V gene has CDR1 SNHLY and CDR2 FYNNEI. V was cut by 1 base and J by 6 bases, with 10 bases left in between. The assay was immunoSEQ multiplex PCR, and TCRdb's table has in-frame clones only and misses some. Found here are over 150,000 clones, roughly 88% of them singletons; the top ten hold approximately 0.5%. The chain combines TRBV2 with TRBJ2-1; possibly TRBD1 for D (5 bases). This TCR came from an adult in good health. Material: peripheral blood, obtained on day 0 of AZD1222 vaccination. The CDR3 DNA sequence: TGTGCCAGCAGTGAAGATTTGGGGCGCAATGAGCAGTTCTTC. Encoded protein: CASSEDLGRNEQFF.